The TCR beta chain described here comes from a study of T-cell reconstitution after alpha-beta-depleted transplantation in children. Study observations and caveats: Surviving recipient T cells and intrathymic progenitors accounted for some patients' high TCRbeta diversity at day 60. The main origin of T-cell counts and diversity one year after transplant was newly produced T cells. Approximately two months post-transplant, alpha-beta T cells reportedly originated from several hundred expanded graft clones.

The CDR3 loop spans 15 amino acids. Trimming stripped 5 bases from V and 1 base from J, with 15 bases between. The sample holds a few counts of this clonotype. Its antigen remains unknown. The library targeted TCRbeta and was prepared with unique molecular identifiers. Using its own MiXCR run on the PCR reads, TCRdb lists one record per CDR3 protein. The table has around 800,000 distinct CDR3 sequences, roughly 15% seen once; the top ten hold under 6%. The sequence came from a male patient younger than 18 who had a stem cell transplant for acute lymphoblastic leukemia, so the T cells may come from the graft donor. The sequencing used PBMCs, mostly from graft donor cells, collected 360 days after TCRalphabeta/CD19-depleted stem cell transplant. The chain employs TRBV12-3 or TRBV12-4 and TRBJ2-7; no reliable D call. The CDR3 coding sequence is TGTGCCAGCAGTCCCAGATTGCCAAAGTCCTACGAGCAGTACTTC. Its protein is CASSPRLPKSYEQYF.